These 6 T cell receptor beta chains originate from one sample sequenced in a study of spatial heterogeneity in lung cancer. Whole-study findings and limits: Higher tumor mutation counts went along with higher counts of expanded intratumoral alpha and beta TCRs.

Stated time point: sample taken at primary tumor resection. No antigen has been identified for these receptors. TCRdb reanalysed the 5' RACE reads using MiXCR and keeps one entry per CDR3 protein. The sample yields about 100,000 distinct CDR3 sequences, 4.4% seen once. This material consisted of lung tumor tissue, taken at surgery. Every receptor here comes from a male donor with early-stage non-small cell lung cancer.

This clonotype appeared many times. The rearrangement uses TRBV27 and TRBJ1-1; 11 nucleotides agree with TRBD1. The V gene end was trimmed by 5 bases and the J gene end by 7 bases; junction bases not matched to a gene: 15. This CDR3 has 17 amino acids. CDR1 is MNHEY, CDR2 SMNVEV, per germline (reference sequence). CDR3 protein: CASSPYRTGGFRGEAFF. The CDR3 DNA follows: TGTGCCAGCAGTCCTTACCGGACAGGGGGCTTTAGGGGTGAAGCTTTCTTT.

In its sample, this clonotype was seen many times. The rearrangement links TRBV25-1 to TRBJ2-5; 9 positions agree with TRBD2. In germline, CDR1 is MGHDK, CDR2 SYGVNS. There are 13 residues in the CDR3. Trimming took 6 bases from V and 4 from J; bases not matched to a gene: 3. The CDR3 sequence is CASRTAGGETQYF. As DNA, the CDR3 is TGTGCCAGCAGGACAGCGGGAGGAGAGACCCAGTACTTC.

This clonotype was counted at least ten times. The V gene is TRBV7-2, the J gene TRBJ2-2; D call uncertain. Trimming took 7 bases from V and 6 from J, leaving 15 bases between them. In germline, CDR1 is SGHTA, CDR2 FQGNSA. The CDR3 sequence is 14 residues long. The CDR3 here is CASTGPPLAGELFF. In nucleotides, the CDR3 is TGTGCCAGCACCGGGCCCCCTCTTGCCGGGGAGCTGTTTTTT.

The chain couples TRBV27 to TRBJ2-7, with a tentative D call TRBD1 (5 bases). The V and J ends lost 5 bases and 2 bases respectively, with 22 bases between them. From germline, CDR1 is MNHEY and CDR2 SMNVEV (reference sequence). The CDR3 has 17 residues. This chain's CDR3 is CASSPRDRGQGPYEQYF. The CDR3 DNA reads TGTGCCAGCAGTCCAAGGGATCGTGGCCAGGGTCCCTACGAGCAGTACTTC.

Ten or more counts support this clonotype. The gene calls are TRBV6-2 or TRBV6-3 and TRBJ2-5, with TRBD2 matching over 13 bases. The CDR3 contains 12 residues. Per the germline V gene, CDR1 is MNHEY and CDR2 is SVGEGT. Trimming removed 8 bases from V and 14 bases from J; junction bases left unmatched: 8. The CDR3 nucleotides read TGTGCCAGCGGGAGGACTAGCGGGAGAGACTACTTC. Its translation: CASGRTSGRDYF.

This clonotype was picked up many times. At one of its ends the junction is not consistent with the germline gene, which may arise from a read error. The chain joins TRBV28 to TRBJ2-3, with 10 positions matching TRBD2. Germline assignment: CDR1 MDHEN and CDR2 SYDVKM. There are 17 residues in the CDR3. In DNA, the CDR3 is TGTGCCAGCTCTTCCAGCGGGAGGGGAGGGTACACAGATACGCAGTATTTC. This sequence encodes CASSSSGRGGYTDTQYF.